One and the same sample provided the 3 T cell receptor beta chains below, sequenced in a study of T cells in Graves' hyperthyroidism and ophthalmopathy (dated by TCRdb to about 2019). Receptors were amplified or captured by multiplex PCR. Instrument used: Illumina HiSeq 2000. Amplification of TCR beta CDR3 regions was carried out from RNA transcripts. The TCR CDR3 was subjected to a first round of RT-PCR using the HTBI primer set and the Qiagen OneStep RT-PCR kit. The raw public data were reprocessed by TCRdb itself: fastp quality trimming at Q25, MiXCR clonotype calling, in-frame beta chains only. Rows merge per CDR3 protein into single entries with the most common DNA and genes. The sample table contains 600,000 to 700,000 distinct CDR3 sequences; only one count was recorded for about 15% of them. Of the sample, 4% to 5.5% is held by the ten largest clones. The sample consisted of blood. All receptors derive from a middle-aged woman with Graves' ophthalmopathy.

The J gene is TRBJ1-5, the V gene TRBV6-5; 7 nucleotides line up with TRBD1. J was trimmed by 4 bases and V by 0 bases; bases with no gene match: 3. Germline CDR1 MNHEY, CDR2 SVGAGI. The CDR3 contains 15 residues. CDR3 sequence (DNA): TGTGCCAGCAGTTACTCAGGGGGCGAAAATCAGCCCCAGCATTTT. This gives the protein CASSYSGGENQPQHF.

This clonotype was seen ten or more times. The CDR3 bases are TGTGCCATCAGCCCGACGGAAACCTACGAGCAGTACTTC. Its protein product is CAISPTETYEQYF. The chain couples TRBV10-3 to TRBJ2-7; D gene uncertain. Deletions cut 6 bases from V and 2 bases from J, with 11 bases between. The germline CDR1 and CDR2 sequences are ENHRY and SYGVKD. The CDR3 spans 13 residues.

This clonotype appeared a few times. The V and J genes are TRBV6-1 and TRBJ1-2; 7 bases are shared with TRBD1. Germline V gene sequence: CDR1 MNHNS, CDR2 SASEGT. This CDR3 has 14 amino acids. The V and J ends lost 6 bases and 7 bases, in that order; junction bases with no gene match: 11. CDR3 coding DNA: TGTGCCAGCAGCCTCGACAGGGTGCGGAGTGGCTACACCTTC. Translation: CASSLDRVRSGYTF.